These 25 T cell receptor beta chains were all obtained from the same sample, sequenced in a study of Ad26.COV2.S vaccination and SARS-CoV-2 variants. The treatment was: roughly 20 received Ad26.COV2.S at low or high dose, single or two shots; several received placebo; per-sample allocation not given. Repertoires come from day 63 after the first vaccine or placebo injection. Data came from immunoSEQ multiplex PCR; TCRdb stores just in-frame clones and leaves some out. The table lists fewer than 800,000 clones, around 89% of them singletons. Sequencing used peripheral blood, obtained in a trial of Ad26.COV2.S vaccine versus placebo. These receptors all come from a person between 18 and 59 years old who received the Ad26.COV2.S COVID-19 vaccine or a placebo.

V is TRBV4-3 and J is TRBJ2-3; possibly TRBD1 for D (6 bases). The CDR3 consists of 18 residues. V was shortened by 0 bases and J by 2 bases, with 18 bases between the two germline ends. Germline CDR1 LGHNA, CDR2 YSLEER. The CDR3 sequence is CASSQDWAPRGHTDTQYF. DNA for the CDR3: TGCGCCAGCAGCCAAGATTGGGCCCCAAGGGGACACACAGATACGCAGTATTTT.

This sequence joins TRBV27 and TRBJ2-7; D not certain. Deletions cut 1 base from V and 3 bases from J, with 10 bases between. Per germline, CDR1 MNHEY and CDR2 SMNVEV (reference sequence). The CDR3 covers 14 residues. The CDR3 DNA follows: TGTGCCAGCAGTTTATACCCAGAACTCTACGAGCAGTACTTC. It encodes CASSLYPELYEQYF.

The rearrangement joins TRBV6-6 to TRBJ1-6, with 8 bases that match TRBD1. Trimming at V came to 2 bases and at J to 10 bases, leaving 1 base not matched to a gene. Per germline, CDR1 MNHNY and CDR2 SVGAGI (reference sequence). The CDR3 is 13 residues long. CDR3 in amino acids: CASSYDRGSPLHF. Written as DNA, the CDR3 is TGTGCCAGCAGTTACGACAGGGGATCACCCCTCCACTTT.

This chain connects TRBV3-1 (or the pseudogene TRBV3-2) to TRBJ2-1; 11 positions match TRBD2. V lost 4 bases to trimming and J lost 4 bases; unmatched junction nucleotides: 9. This CDR3 region has 17 residues. Germline values: CDR1 LGHDT, CDR2 YNNKEL (reference sequence). In nucleotides, the CDR3 is TGTGCCAGCAGCCGCATTCTCCTAGCGGGGGGTTACAATGAGCAGTTCTTC. Protein: CASSRILLAGGYNEQFF.

V and J are TRBV7-2 and TRBJ2-2; the match to TRBD2 covers 14 bases. This CDR3 has 18 amino acids. In germline, CDR1 is SGHTA, CDR2 FQGNSA. V gave up 5 bases and J gave up 3 bases; unmatched junction bases: 8. The CDR3 sequence: CASSPGLAGEVDTGELFF. CDR3 nucleotides: TGTGCCAGCAGCCCGGGACTAGCGGGAGAGGTGGACACCGGGGAGCTGTTTTTT.

The V call is TRBV2, the J call TRBJ1-5; D perhaps matches TRBD1 (5 bases). V dropped 2 bases and J dropped 13 bases, with 18 bases sitting between them. Per the germline V gene, CDR1 is SNHLY and CDR2 is FYNNEI. The CDR3 runs 14 residues. The CDR3 spells CASSELVRVGTQHF. CDR3 in DNA: TGTGCCAGCAGTGAATTGGTCAGGGTTGGCACTCAGCATTTT. The whole variable domain, remainder taken from reference TRBV2 and TRBJ1-5, is EPEVTQTPSHQVTQMGQEVILRCVPISNHLYFYWYRQILGQKVEFLVSFYNNEISEKSEIFDDQFSVERPDGSNFTLKIRSTKLEDSAMYFCASSELVRVGTQHFGDGTRLSIL.

The V gene is TRBV2, the J gene TRBJ2-2; 9 positions agree with TRBD1. V lost 3 bases, J lost 4 bases, and 3 bases stayed unmatched. This CDR3 has 15 amino acids. Germline CDR1 is SNHLY and CDR2 is FYNNEI. The chain's CDR3 is CASSDRQGGTGELFF. The CDR3 DNA is TGTGCCAGCAGTGACAGACAGGGGGGCACCGGGGAGCTGTTTTTT. Together with reference TRBV2 and TRBJ2-2, the CDR3 gives the full variable domain: EPEVTQTPSHQVTQMGQEVILRCVPISNHLYFYWYRQILGQKVEFLVSFYNNEISEKSEIFDDQFSVERPDGSNFTLKIRSTKLEDSAMYFCASSDRQGGTGELFFGEGSRLTVL.

The V and J genes are TRBV6-5 and TRBJ1-5, with 7 bases lining up with TRBD1. The CDR3 has 15 residues. CDR1 MNHEY and CDR2 SVGAGI come from the germline V gene. V shed 6 bases, J shed 3 bases, and the junction held 8 bases outside the gene matches. CDR3 DNA sequence: TGTGCCAGCAGCCGAGGGCAGGGGGTCAATCAGCCCCAGCATTTT. Translated, it gives CASSRGQGVNQPQHF.

The rearrangement joins TRBV21-1 to TRBJ2-2; the D segment call TRBD1 is taken from the table without a DNA check. TRBV21-1 is designated a pseudogene. The CDR3 runs 14 residues. For the CDR3, the DNA is TGTGCCAGCAGCAACAGGGGAAACACCGGGGAGCTGTTTTTT. It yields the protein CASSNRGNTGELFF.

The V call is TRBV3-1 (or the pseudogene TRBV3-2), the J call TRBJ2-1; D not certain. The CDR3 length is 13 residues. Germline CDR1 and CDR2: LGHDT and YNNKEL (reference sequence). Trimming removed 0 bases from V and 5 bases from J, with 5 bases in between. In nucleotides, the CDR3 is TGTGCCAGCAGCCAAGATGGGGACAATGAGCAGTTCTTC. Its translation: CASSQDGDNEQFF.

The genes are TRBV28 and TRBJ2-2, with 10 bases identical to TRBD2. J gave up 4 bases and V 6 bases, and 5 bases lay outside the gene matches. This CDR3 has 15 residues. Germline values: CDR1 MDHEN, CDR2 SYDVKM. The CDR3: CASRSSGRSTGELFF. CDR3 coding DNA: TGTGCCAGCAGATCTAGCGGGAGATCCACCGGGGAGCTGTTTTTT.

V usage is TRBV7-2 and J usage is TRBJ2-1; D call uncertain. The ends were cut back, 4 bases at V and 0 bases at J, with 10 bases in the middle. The CDR3 covers 15 residues. Germline V gives CDR1 SGHTA, CDR2 FQGNSA. CDR3 coding DNA: TGTGCCAGCAGCTCGAGGAGAGTCTCCTACAATGAGCAGTTCTTC. Translating it yields CASSSRRVSYNEQFF. Using reference TRBV7-2 and TRBJ2-1 for the parts outside the CDR3, the full variable domain is GAGVSQSPSNKVTEKGKDVELRCDPISGHTALYWYRQSLGQGLEFLIYFQGNSAPDKSGLPSDRFSAERTGGSVSTLTIQRTQQEDSAVYLCASSSRRVSYNEQFFGPGTRLTVL.

The chain carries TRBV15 and TRBJ2-1; 10 bases match TRBD2. The junction had 7 bases not matched to a gene; V was cut back by 11 bases and J by 9 bases. The germline gives CDR1 LNHNV, CDR2 YYDKDF (reference sequence). The CDR3 is 12 amino acids. The DNA for the CDR3 is TGTGCCGCTGGGACTAGCGAGGGTGAGCAGTTCTTC. It is translated as CAAGTSEGEQFF.

This clone was detected once. CDR3 DNA sequence: TGTGCCAGCAGTGGCCCGGGACGGGGGAACACTGAAGCTTTCTTT. Its translation: CASSGPGRGNTEAFF. The chain is built from TRBV2 and TRBJ1-1; possible D gene TRBD1, 5 bases. Trimming removed 4 bases from V and 1 base from J, with 13 bases in between. CDR3 length: 15 amino acids. Germline V gives CDR1 SNHLY, CDR2 FYNNEI.

This chain joins TRBV7-8 and TRBJ1-5; TRBD1 is a possible D gene (5 bases). Trimming shortened V by 1 base and J by 5 bases, and 18 bases separated the two germline ends. The CDR3 has 17 residues. Germline CDR1 and CDR2: SGHVS and FQNEAQ. CDR3 protein: CASSLDSQGLPHQPQHF. In DNA form, the CDR3 reads TGTGCCAGCAGCTTAGATTCGCAGGGACTTCCTCATCAGCCCCAGCATTTT.

The chain recombines TRBV30 with TRBJ2-1; D is unresolved. The germline V gene encodes CDR1 GTSNPN and CDR2 SVGIG (reference sequence). The CDR3 has 12 amino acids. V lost 0 bases to trimming and J lost 8 bases, with 8 bases between them. CDR3 amino acids: CAWSVHRDEQFF. In nucleotides, the CDR3 is TGTGCCTGGAGTGTACACCGGGATGAGCAGTTCTTC.

The rearrangement joins TRBV7-2 to TRBJ2-5, with 8 positions matching TRBD1. This CDR3 has 17 residues. The V and J ends lost 1 base and 2 bases, in that order; junction bases with no gene match: 9. From germline, CDR1 is SGHTA and CDR2 FQGNSA. The CDR3 sequence: CASSLDQGAFVQETQYF. CDR3 sequence (DNA): TGTGCCAGCAGCTTAGATCAGGGGGCGTTTGTTCAAGAGACCCAGTACTTC. The entire variable domain, with the rest obtained from reference TRBV7-2 and TRBJ2-5, is as follows: GAGVSQSPSNKVTEKGKDVELRCDPISGHTALYWYRQSLGQGLEFLIYFQGNSAPDKSGLPSDRFSAERTGGSVSTLTIQRTQQEDSAVYLCASSLDQGAFVQETQYFGPGTRLLVL.

The chain is built from TRBV5-6 and TRBJ2-1; TRBD1 matches 10 bases. Unmatched junction bases numbered 9, after V lost 4 bases and J lost 8 bases. Germline V gives CDR1 SGHDT, CDR2 YYEEEE. CDR3 length: 15 amino acids. CDR3 sequence reads: CASSRGQGGLYEQFF. As DNA, the CDR3 is TGTGCCAGCAGCCGTGGACAGGGGGGTTTGTATGAGCAGTTCTTC.

This chain uses TRBV6-2 or TRBV6-3 with TRBJ2-7; the D is unclear. The V gene lost 5 bases and the J gene lost 3 bases, with 2 bases spanning the gap. Per germline, CDR1 MNHEY and CDR2 SVGEGT. The CDR3 consists of 10 residues. The CDR3 spells CASSNYEQYF. CDR3 DNA sequence: TGTGCCAGCAGTAACTACGAGCAGTACTTC.

This clone was detected only once. The CDR3 DNA reads TGTGCCAGTAGTCTACGGACGGGGACCTACGAGCAGTACTTC. As protein: CASSLRTGTYEQYF. The chain carries TRBV19 and TRBJ2-7, with a tentative D call TRBD2 (5 bases). With 5 bases removed from V and 2 bases from J, the gap between germline ends came to 13 bases. Germline lookup yields CDR1 LNHDA and CDR2 SQIVND (reference sequence). This CDR3 is built from 14 residues.

This clone was seen a few times. The chain carries TRBV19 and TRBJ2-3, with TRBD2 matching over 8 bases. This CDR3 is built from 16 residues. The J segment lost 4 bases and the V segment lost 3 bases, leaving 9 bases of the junction unmatched. CDR1 LNHDA and CDR2 SQIVND come from the germline V gene (reference sequence). The CDR3 is CASSIARGGAADTQYF. CDR3 in DNA: TGTGCCAGTAGTATTGCTCGGGGGGGGGCTGCAGATACGCAGTATTTT.

The V gene is TRBV3-1 (or the pseudogene TRBV3-2), the J gene TRBJ2-2, with TRBD2 as a possible D gene (6 bases). V gave up 1 base and J gave up 6 bases, with 15 bases separating them. Germline V gives CDR1 LGHDT, CDR2 YNNKEL (reference sequence). The CDR3 spans 16 residues. CDR3 bases: TGTGCCAGCAGCCAAGGGGAGCTAGCGACGGCCGGGGAGCTGTTTTTT. It codes for CASSQGELATAGELFF.

Comment on this clone: Within the sample, other DNA sequences also encode this same CDR3. This rearrangement joins TRBV5-6 to TRBJ2-1, with D unresolved. Germline-derived CDR1 and CDR2 are SGHDT and YYEEEE. V was clipped by 2 bases and J by 3 bases, with 9 bases between them. The CDR3 runs 14 residues. CDR3 sequence (DNA): TGTGCCAGCAGCTTCTCGTCTAGCTACAATGAGCAGTTCTTC. As protein: CASSFSSSYNEQFF.

Only one count was recorded for this clone. The gene calls are TRBV14 and TRBJ1-4; no clear D gene. The germline V gene has CDR1 SGHDN and CDR2 FVKESK. V was pared by 5 bases and J by 7 bases, with 14 bases between. This CDR3 comprises 14 residues. This chain's CDR3 is CASSILGGGEKLFF. The DNA for the CDR3 is TGTGCCAGCAGCATTCTTGGAGGAGGTGAAAAACTGTTTTTT.

For this clone: Other DNA sequences in this sample translate to the same CDR3. The V gene is TRBV15, the J gene TRBJ1-3, with D perhaps matching TRBD1 (6 bases). V was pared by 0 bases and J by 4 bases, with 10 bases between. CDR1 and CDR2 from the germline V gene are LNHNV and YYDKDF (reference sequence). This CDR3 spans 15 amino acids. CDR3 sequence: CATSRDPGAGNTIYF. In nucleotides, the CDR3 is TGTGCCACCAGCAGAGATCCGGGGGCCGGAAACACCATATATTTT.